Below, one T cell receptor beta chain is given with its context. This record belongs to a study of cytomegalovirus exposure and HLA in healthy donors. Clones were sequenced by immunoSEQ multiplex PCR, and TCRdb holds only the in-frame ones, with some missing. Here the sample spans about 78,000 clones, 95% to 97% being singletons. Sequenced input: PBMCs. This TCR was sampled from a man younger than 35 in good health and CMV-seropositive.

CDR3 coding DNA: TGCGCCAGCAGCCAAAGACAACTTCAAGCCGAGCAGTTCTTC. Translating it yields CASSQRQLQAEQFF. J is TRBJ2-1 and V is TRBV4-1; D remains ambiguous. V was trimmed by 2 bases and J by 10 bases, leaving 15 bases between them. Germline-derived CDR1 and CDR2 are MGHRA and YSYEKL. The CDR3 is 14 amino acids.